This T cell receptor (beta chain) was captured by sequencing in a study of chemoradiotherapy in HPV16-positive cancers. Turning to the study itself: Candidate HPV-specific clones and shared TCR motifs came from a couple of HPV16-positive patients. Study-wide findings and caveats: During treatment, candidate HPV-specific clones and E7-related motifs expanded in tumor. Functional assays defining HPV-specific T cells used only two HPV16-positive patients.

Assay used: immunoSEQ multiplex PCR; TCRdb lists only in-frame clones, some missing. The table records some 12,000 clones, roughly nine tenths of them present only once. Notes on this clone: What it recognizes is unknown.

The germline V gene encodes CDR1 ENHRY and CDR2 SYGVKD. Unmatched junction bases numbered 7, after V lost 2 bases and J lost 9 bases. This CDR3 is built from 16 residues. Here the sequenced sample was blood, taken from a patient who underwent chemoradiotherapy. The receptor was isolated from a human donor with HPV-associated anogenital cancer. The chain has TRBV10-3 and TRBJ1-6; 10 nucleotides match TRBD1. This CDR3 reads CAISEGGDRGSSPLHF. The DNA of the CDR3 is TGTGCCATCAGTGAGGGGGGGGACAGGGGTAGTTCACCCCTCCACTTT.